Listed here are 24 T cell receptor beta chains from one sample, sequenced in a study of OX40 agonist ivuxolimab in advanced cancers. The data were produced by immunoSEQ multiplex PCR, yet TCRdb's version contains in-frame clones alone and is incomplete. The sample comprises 80,000 or so clones, more than 85% of which are singletons, and about 8% rests with the top ten. The specimen comprised CD4+ or CD8+ T cells sorted from blood, sampled in a trial of the OX40 agonist ivuxolimab. The receptor source for this set is an adult with an advanced solid tumor such as melanoma, head and neck, liver or kidney cancer.

This chain links TRBV7-2 with TRBJ2-3; D not certain. The V gene's germline CDR1 is SGHTA and CDR2 FQGNSA. V gave up 3 bases and J gave up 2 bases, with 3 bases separating them. This CDR3 spans 12 amino acids. The CDR3 sequence: CASSFDTDTQYF. The CDR3 region has the DNA TGTGCCAGCAGCTTTGACACAGATACGCAGTATTTT.

V is TRBV7-9 and J is TRBJ2-7; TRBD1 aligns across 10 bases. The junction had 8 bases not matched to a gene; V was cut back by 3 bases and J by 3 bases. This CDR3 has 16 amino acids. Germline lookup yields CDR1 SEHNR and CDR2 FQNEAQ (reference sequence). CDR3 loop: CASSFGDWTGGYEQYF. For the CDR3, the DNA is TGTGCCAGCAGCTTTGGGGATTGGACAGGGGGCTACGAGCAGTACTTC. Variable domain in full (rest from reference TRBV7-9 and TRBJ2-7): DTGVSQNPRHKITKRGQNVTFRCDPISEHNRLYWYRQTLGQGPEFLTYFQNEAQLEKSRLLSDRFSAERPKGSFSTLEIQRTEQGDSAMYLCASSFGDWTGGYEQYFGPGTRLTVT.

The chain combines TRBV7-3 with TRBJ1-4; the match to TRBD1 covers 10 bases. Germline-derived CDR1 and CDR2 are SGHTA and FQGTGA. V lost 5 bases and J lost 8; bases outside the gene matches: 5. The CDR3 covers 14 residues. This CDR3 reads CASSLRDRGEKLFF. In nucleotides, the CDR3 is TGTGCCAGCAGCCTGCGGGACAGGGGAGAAAAACTGTTTTTT. Filled out from reference TRBV7-3 and TRBJ1-4, the complete variable domain reads GAGVSQTPSNKVTEKGKYVELRCDPISGHTALYWYRQSLGQGPEFLIYFQGTGAADDSGLPNDRFFAVRPEGSVSTLKIQRTERGDSAVYLCASSLRDRGEKLFFGSGTQLSVL.

This rearrangement joins TRBV13 to TRBJ2-7; 8 bases fit TRBD2. V trimming: 5 bases; J trimming: 3 bases; junction bases outside the gene matches: 9. The CDR3 totals 15 residues. Germline lookup yields CDR1 PRHDT and CDR2 FYEKMQ (reference sequence). CDR3 loop: CASSPGGVPRYEQYF. Here the CDR3 DNA reads TGTGCCAGCAGCCCCGGGGGGGTACCCCGCTACGAGCAGTACTTC. Full variable domain (missing parts from reference TRBV13 and TRBJ2-7): AAGVIQSPRHLIKEKRETATLKCYPIPRHDTVYWYQQGPGQDPQFLISFYEKMQSDKGSIPDRFSAQQFSDYHSELNMSSLELGDSALYFCASSPGGVPRYEQYFGPGTRLTVT.

This clone was recorded a few times. The J gene is TRBJ1-4, the V gene TRBV7-9; 8 bases align to TRBD1. The CDR3 extends over 16 amino acids. CDR1 and CDR2 (germline): SEHNR, FQNEAQ (reference sequence). V was pared by 3 bases and J by 8 bases, with 11 bases of the junction left unmatched. The CDR3 coding sequence is TGTGCCAGCAGCTTGGGCCGACAGGGGCGAGGAGAAAAACTGTTTTTT. Amino acids: CASSLGRQGRGEKLFF. Supplemented by reference TRBV7-9 and TRBJ1-4, the full variable domain reads DTGVSQNPRHKITKRGQNVTFRCDPISEHNRLYWYRQTLGQGPEFLTYFQNEAQLEKSRLLSDRFSAERPKGSFSTLEIQRTEQGDSAMYLCASSLGRQGRGEKLFFGSGTQLSVL.

V is TRBV5-1 and J is TRBJ2-1; D is perhaps TRBD2 (5 bases). Germline-derived CDR1 and CDR2 are SGHRS and YFSETQ. This CDR3 has 15 amino acids. The V and J ends lost 2 bases and 7 bases respectively, with 16 bases between them. The CDR3 loop is CASSLGGFRVNEQFF. In nucleotides, the CDR3 is TGCGCCAGCAGCTTAGGAGGTTTCAGAGTAAATGAGCAGTTCTTC.

This clone was found once. This rearrangement joins TRBV19 to TRBJ2-2, with D unclear. The CDR3 is made up of 12 amino acids. Germline lookup yields CDR1 LNHDA and CDR2 SQIVND (reference sequence). The V gene lost 3 bases and the J gene lost 6 bases, with 5 bases spanning the gap. The CDR3 DNA sequence: TGTGCCAGTAGTATGAAAGCCGGGGAGCTGTTTTTT. Protein: CASSMKAGELFF.

The chain carries TRBV5-5 and TRBJ2-5, with D perhaps TRBD1 (5 bases). Germline V CDR1 and CDR2: SGHKS, YYEKEE (reference sequence). The CDR3 loop spans 13 amino acids. Trimming pared 10 bases from V and 1 base from J, leaving 14 bases between. The CDR3 protein is CAYKGVSQETQYF. Here the CDR3 DNA reads TGTGCCTACAAAGGGGTTTCCCAAGAGACCCAGTACTTC.

This chain joins TRBV9 and TRBJ2-1, with 11 positions matching TRBD2. J gave up 4 bases and V 0 bases, and 12 bases lay outside the gene matches. CDR1 is SGDLS, CDR2 YYNGEE, per germline. There are 19 residues in the CDR3. CDR3 region: CASSVGGLAGGKGYNEQFF. The CDR3 coding sequence is TGTGCCAGCAGCGTAGGGGGTCTAGCGGGAGGTAAAGGATACAATGAGCAGTTCTTC.

Here the CDR3 DNA reads TGCGCCAGCAGCTCACTACTAGGTAGCCAAGAGACCCAGTACTTC. Its protein product is CASSSLLGSQETQYF. This sequence joins TRBV5-1 and TRBJ2-5, with a tentative D call TRBD2 (5 bases). Germline loops: CDR1 SGHRS, CDR2 YFSETQ. The length of the CDR3 is 15 residues. Deletions cut 3 bases from V and 1 base from J, with 13 bases between. Using reference TRBV5-1 and TRBJ2-5 for the parts outside the CDR3, the full variable domain is KAGVTQTPRYLIKTRGQQVTLSCSPISGHRSVSWYQQTPGQGLQFLFEYFSETQRNKGNFPGRFSGRQFSNSRSEMNVSTLELGDSALYLCASSSLLGSQETQYFGPGTRLLVL.

In regard to this clone: In the same sample, other DNA sequences code for this CDR3. The V call is TRBV5-4, the J call TRBJ2-4, with D unclear. V gave up 5 bases and J gave up 1 base, with 10 bases separating them. This CDR3 has 14 amino acids. The germline gives CDR1 SGHNT, CDR2 YYREEE (reference sequence). The CDR3 here is CASSPAEAKNIQYF. In nucleotides, the CDR3 is TGTGCCAGCAGTCCGGCTGAGGCCAAAAACATTCAGTACTTC.

This rearrangement joins TRBV2 to TRBJ2-7, with D possibly being TRBD2 (6 bases). Trimming took off 8 bases at V and 1 base at J, with 18 bases between the two ends. This CDR3 has 15 residues. Germline V gene lookup returns CDR1 SNHLY and CDR2 FYNNEI. The CDR3 is CASGGNGVPSYEQYF. The CDR3 bases are TGTGCCAGCGGGGGGAACGGGGTCCCGTCCTACGAGCAGTACTTC.

The chain combines TRBV5-1 with TRBJ2-3, with 9 bases fitting TRBD1. V lost 4 bases to trimming and J lost 9 bases; unmatched junction nucleotides: 9. CDR3 length equals 14 residues. Germline V CDR1 and CDR2: SGHRS, YFSETQ. The CDR3 loop reads CASSPDRGEGTQYF. The CDR3 DNA reads TGCGCCAGCAGCCCGGACAGGGGAGAGGGGACGCAGTATTTT.

The chain combines TRBV11-2 with TRBJ1-2; possibly TRBD1 for D (5 bases). The CDR3 is 14 amino acids. V lost 1 base to trimming and J lost 2 bases, with 8 bases between them. Per the germline V gene, CDR1 is SGHAT and CDR2 is FQNNGV. This CDR3 is CASSLARENYGYTF. For the CDR3, the DNA is TGTGCCAGCAGCTTAGCCAGGGAGAACTATGGCTACACCTTC.

The chain employs TRBV2 and TRBJ1-5, with 8 bases aligning to TRBD1. The CDR3 has 15 amino acids. Germline loops: CDR1 SNHLY, CDR2 FYNNEI. The ends lost 6 bases at V and 6 bases at J; junction bases unmatched: 10. Here the CDR3 reads CASSPQGGGVQPQHF. The DNA for the CDR3 is TGTGCCAGCAGCCCACAGGGGGGAGGCGTTCAGCCCCAGCATTTT.

The V call is TRBV4-3, the J call TRBJ2-7; TRBD2 matches 7 bases. The V gene end was trimmed by 0 bases and the J gene end by 3 bases; junction bases not matched to a gene: 5. Germline V gives CDR1 LGHNA, CDR2 YSLEER. The CDR3 totals 15 residues. The CDR3 reads CASSQDGSGHYEQYF. The CDR3 DNA reads as TGCGCCAGCAGCCAAGATGGTAGCGGGCACTACGAGCAGTACTTC.

The CDR3, as DNA: TGTGCCAGCAGGGACCCGGGCAACGAGCAGTACTTC. Residues: CASRDPGNEQYF. This chain links TRBV2 with TRBJ2-7, with D unresolved. Germline V gene sequence: CDR1 SNHLY, CDR2 FYNNEI. V lost 6 bases, J lost 5 bases, and 11 bases lay in between. The CDR3 loop spans 12 amino acids.

The rearrangement joins TRBV28 to TRBJ2-4; D tentatively reads TRBD1 or TRBD2 (5 bases each). Germline CDR1 is MDHEN and CDR2 is SYDVKM. Trimming shortened V by 7 bases and J by 3 bases, and 16 bases separated the two germline ends. This CDR3 comprises 15 residues. CDR3 sequence reads: CASTLSGAGKNIQYF. Written as DNA, the CDR3 is TGTGCCAGCACTCTTTCCGGGGCTGGCAAAAACATTCAGTACTTC.

V and J are TRBV7-8 and TRBJ2-6; the D call may be TRBD1 or TRBD2 (5 bases each). Trimming cost V 5 bases and J 2 bases, with 10 bases left between them. Germline V gene sequence: CDR1 SGHVS, CDR2 FQNEAQ. CDR3 length equals 15 residues. DNA of the CDR3: TGTGCCAGCAGCAGTGGGGGAGCTGGGGCCAACGTCCTGACTTTC. It is translated as CASSSGGAGANVLTF.

This clone was picked up one time. The chain is built from TRBV5-1 and TRBJ1-3; 8 bases align to TRBD1. Germline loops: CDR1 SGHRS, CDR2 YFSETQ. After removal of 0 bases from V and 9 bases from J, the junction contained 5 bases not matched to a gene. The CDR3 extends over 14 amino acids. The CDR3 DNA follows: TGCGCCAGCAGCTTGGGACAGGGGCAGGGCACCATATATTTT. Protein: CASSLGQGQGTIYF.

The chain carries TRBV11-2 and TRBJ1-2; D unclear. This CDR3 is 14 amino acids long. The germline gives CDR1 SGHAT, CDR2 FQNNGV. The V end lost 3 bases, the J end lost 1 base, and 9 bases lay between the germline ends. The CDR3 reads CASSFQTYNYGYTF. CDR3 DNA sequence: TGTGCCAGCAGCTTCCAGACATATAACTATGGCTACACCTTC.

The chain employs TRBV6-5 and TRBJ2-6; the D gene is possibly TRBD1 (6 bases). Trimming shortened V by 5 bases and J by 4 bases, and 12 bases separated the two germline ends. This CDR3 region has 15 residues. Germline V gene lookup returns CDR1 MNHEY and CDR2 SVGAGI. The CDR3 reads CASSVQGGGANVLTF. The DNA for the CDR3 is TGTGCCAGCAGTGTACAGGGTGGCGGGGCCAACGTCCTGACTTTC.

This sequence joins TRBV19 and TRBJ2-1, with 12 bases that match TRBD2. In germline, CDR1 is LNHDA, CDR2 SQIVND (reference sequence). V trimming: 4 bases; J trimming: 4 bases; junction bases outside the gene matches: 5. CDR3 length: 16 amino acids. CDR3 DNA sequence: TGTGCCAGTAGTACCGGGACTAGCGGGCCGTACAATGAGCAGTTCTTC. Translation gives CASSTGTSGPYNEQFF. The full variable domain, its missing parts supplied by reference TRBV19 and TRBJ2-1, is DGGITQSPKYLFRKEGQNVTLSCEQNLNHDAMYWYRQDPGQGLRLIYYSQIVNDFQKGDIAEGYSVSREKKESFPLTVTSAQKNPTAFYLCASSTGTSGPYNEQFFGPGTRLTVL.

The rearrangement uses TRBV19 and TRBJ2-3, with 7 bases aligning to TRBD2. CDR3 length equals 16 residues. Germline CDR1 reads LNHDA; CDR2 reads SQIVND (reference sequence). V trimming: 3 bases; J trimming: 2 bases; junction bases outside the gene matches: 8. CDR3 sequence: CASSMAASGHTDTQYF. The CDR3 DNA is TGTGCCAGTAGTATGGCGGCTAGCGGACACACAGATACGCAGTATTTT. Filled out from reference TRBV19 and TRBJ2-3, the complete variable domain reads DGGITQSPKYLFRKEGQNVTLSCEQNLNHDAMYWYRQDPGQGLRLIYYSQIVNDFQKGDIAEGYSVSREKKESFPLTVTSAQKNPTAFYLCASSMAASGHTDTQYFGPGTRLTVL.